These 31 T cell receptor beta chains were all obtained from the same sample, sequenced in a study of identical twins' blood T cells. Each CDR3 protein is one row after TCRdb ran MiXCR on the 5' RACE reads. The table records 350,000 to 400,000 distinct CDR3 sequences, 28% of them present only once. The sequenced sample was PBMCs. Source of these receptors: a woman between 18 and 50 years old in good health.

V is TRBV29-1 and J is TRBJ2-1; 10 bases agree with TRBD1. V lost 4 bases and J lost 15; bases outside the gene matches: 18. The CDR3 is made up of 15 amino acids. Germline CDR1 SQVTM, CDR2 ANQGSEA. In nucleotides, the CDR3 is TGCAGCGTTGTCTATCTTGCGACAGGGGGCGCCGGTCGGTTCTTC. Amino acids: CSVVYLATGGAGRFF.

The chain links TRBV29-1 to TRBJ1-1, with 8 bases fitting TRBD1. V lost 5 bases to trimming and J lost 1 base; unmatched junction nucleotides: 3. From germline, CDR1 is SQVTM and CDR2 ANQGSEA. The CDR3 has 13 residues. The CDR3 reads CSVQGAANTEAFF. The CDR3 region has the DNA TGCAGCGTTCAGGGGGCGGCGAACACTGAAGCTTTCTTT.

This chain links TRBV18 with TRBJ2-2, with TRBD2 matching over 7 bases. This CDR3 is 17 amino acids long. The germline V gene has CDR1 KGHSH and CDR2 LQKENI. J was trimmed by 1 base and V by 5 bases; bases with no gene match: 10. The DNA for the CDR3 is TGTGCCAGCTCAGACAAACTACAGCGGGAGAACACCGGGGAGCTGTTTTTT. It specifies CASSDKLQRENTGELFF.

This rearrangement joins TRBV30 to TRBJ2-1, with D tentatively TRBD1 (6 bases). CDR3 length: 12 residues. CDR1 is GTSNPN and CDR2 is SVGIG in the germline V gene (reference sequence). V lost 2 bases and J lost 13, with 15 bases in between. Here the CDR3 reads CAWSKLTGLQFF. The CDR3 DNA follows: TGTGCCTGGAGTAAACTGACAGGTCTACAGTTCTTC.

This clonotype was seen at least ten times. The gene calls are TRBV20-1 and TRBJ1-1; 7 positions agree with TRBD1. CDR3 length equals 15 residues. V was pared by 3 bases and J by 6 bases, with 13 bases of the junction left unmatched. Germline CDR1 is DFQATT and CDR2 is SNEGSKA (reference sequence). The CDR3 DNA reads TGCAGTGCTAGGGTACCGGGACAGATTATCCCTGAAGCTTTCTTT. Translated, it gives CSARVPGQIIPEAFF.

This clonotype showed up many times. The genes are TRBV5-1 and TRBJ1-2; D is ambiguous. Germline V gives CDR1 SGHRS, CDR2 YFSETQ. The CDR3 sequence is 14 residues long. Trimming pared 3 bases from V and 6 bases from J, leaving 15 bases between. This CDR3 is CASSWHSDSNGYTF. CDR3 DNA: TGCGCCAGCAGCTGGCACAGCGATTCGAATGGCTACACCTTC.

Turning to this clonotype: Germline and junction disagree at one end, which may indicate a read error. This chain uses TRBV5-6 with TRBJ1-1; D possibly corresponds to TRBD1 (5 bases). The CDR3 runs to 11 residues. The germline V gene encodes CDR1 SGHDT and CDR2 YYEEEE. The CDR3 loop reads CAGSLGPEAFF. The CDR3 DNA reads TGTGCCGGCAGCTTGGGGCCTGAAGCTTTCTTT.

This clonotype appeared a few times. The rearrangement uses TRBV28 and TRBJ2-7; D not certain. With 2 bases removed from V and 5 bases from J, the gap between germline ends came to 13 bases. The CDR3 contains 14 residues. The V gene's germline CDR1 is MDHEN and CDR2 SYDVKM. CDR3 residues: CASSLRGRVHEQYF. The DNA of the CDR3 is TGTGCCAGCAGTTTACGCGGACGAGTCCACGAGCAGTACTTC.

This clonotype turned up a few times. This sequence joins TRBV3-1 and TRBJ1-5; D ambiguous. With 6 bases removed from V and 0 bases from J, the gap between germline ends came to 9 bases. Germline V gene data show CDR1 as LGHDT and CDR2 as YNNKEL (reference sequence). This CDR3 is built from 14 residues. In nucleotides, the CDR3 is TGTGCCAGCAGTCACACACCTAGCAATCAGCCCCAGCATTTT. Translation: CASSHTPSNQPQHF.

The chain links TRBV27 to TRBJ2-2, with D maybe TRBD1 (6 bases). Per the germline V gene, CDR1 is MNHEY and CDR2 is SMNVEV (reference sequence). V was cut by 4 bases and J by 5 bases, with 11 bases left in between. This CDR3 contains 14 residues. The CDR3 spells CASSWDIDTGELFF. The CDR3 DNA reads as TGTGCCAGCAGTTGGGACATCGATACCGGGGAGCTGTTTTTT.

The chain combines TRBV10-1 with TRBJ1-1; D remains ambiguous. The CDR3 is made up of 13 amino acids. Trimming removed 6 bases at V and 5 bases at J, with 13 bases between. CDR1 WNHNN and CDR2 SYGVQD come from the germline V gene (reference sequence). CDR3 region: CASRGGLRTEAFF. DNA for the CDR3: TGCGCCAGCAGAGGAGGTCTTCGAACTGAAGCTTTCTTT.

This clonotype was seen ten or more times. This chain connects TRBV7-8 to TRBJ2-1; 7 bases line up with TRBD2. This CDR3 comprises 17 residues. CDR1 and CDR2 from the germline V gene are SGHVS and FQNEAQ. J was trimmed by 0 bases and V by 4 bases; bases with no gene match: 9. The chain's CDR3 is CASSSPPTSYSYNEQFF. The DNA for the CDR3 is TGTGCCAGCAGCTCCCCCCCGACTAGCTACTCCTACAATGAGCAGTTCTTC.

This clonotype has ten or more counts. This chain links TRBV10-1 with TRBJ1-2; 8 bases fit TRBD1. The CDR3 has 12 residues. V lost 5 bases, J lost 11 bases, and 7 bases stayed unmatched. The germline gives CDR1 WNHNN, CDR2 SYGVQD (reference sequence). In DNA form, the CDR3 reads TGCGCCAGCAGTCGGGACAGGATTGGTTACACCTTC. Protein: CASSRDRIGYTF.

The rearrangement uses TRBV29-1 and TRBJ1-6; 7 bases fit TRBD1. Germline V gives CDR1 SQVTM, CDR2 ANQGSEA. The V and J ends lost 7 bases and 8 bases, in that order; junction bases with no gene match: 11. The CDR3 spans 14 residues. The CDR3 sequence is CSATTGTADSPLHF. In DNA, the CDR3 is TGCAGCGCCACCACCGGGACAGCCGATTCACCCCTCCACTTT.

In this sample, this clonotype turned up a few times. This rearrangement joins TRBV9 to TRBJ1-3; tentative D call: TRBD1 (5 bases). Trimming stripped 3 bases from V and 0 bases from J, with 10 bases between. This CDR3 spans 15 amino acids. CDR1 is SGDLS and CDR2 is YYNGEE in the germline V gene. DNA for the CDR3: TGTGCCAGCAGCGCGGGGGGTGGCTCTGGAAACACCATATATTTT. Translating gives CASSAGGGSGNTIYF.

The sample holds a few counts of this clonotype. The chain joins TRBV29-1 to TRBJ1-2; D is unclear. This CDR3 has 12 amino acids. The V and J ends lost 2 bases and 10 bases respectively, with 14 bases between them. The V gene's germline CDR1 is SQVTM and CDR2 ANQGSEA. In nucleotides, the CDR3 is TGCAGCGTTGAATACGTGGGTTCGGCCTACACCTTC. Protein: CSVEYVGSAYTF.

As concerns this clonotype: No conserved phenylalanine or tryptophan is present at the end of the CDR3, so a read error is the likely explanation. The chain uses TRBV20-1 and TRBJ2-5; D may be TRBD1 or TRBD2 (5 bases each). V lost 5 bases and J lost 1, with 17 bases in between. There are 15 residues in the CDR3. CDR1 and CDR2 (germline): DFQATT, SNEGSKA (reference sequence). The CDR3 sequence: CSAPYWGSGQETQYL. CDR3 bases: TGCAGTGCTCCCTACTGGGGCAGCGGCCAAGAGACCCAGTACCTC.

This clonotype was picked up one time. The genes are TRBV29-1 and TRBJ1-5; D is perhaps TRBD1 (5 bases). The CDR3 sequence is 17 residues long. The V and J ends lost 6 bases and 2 bases respectively, with 23 bases between them. Germline CDR1 is SQVTM and CDR2 is ANQGSEA. Here the CDR3 reads CSVAGTGTPEGNQPQHF. As DNA, the CDR3 is TGCAGCGTCGCCGGCACTGGGACTCCCGAAGGCAATCAGCCCCAGCATTTT. Looking up the rest from reference TRBV29-1 and TRBJ1-5 gives the full variable domain: SAVISQKPSRDICQRGTSLTIQCQVDSQVTMMFWYRQQPGQSLTLIATANQGSEATYESGFVIDKFPISRPNLTFSTLTVSNMSPEDSSIYLCSVAGTGTPEGNQPQHFGDGTRLSIL.

This rearrangement joins TRBV5-1 to TRBJ2-7; the match to TRBD2 covers 9 bases. With 4 bases clipped from V and 3 bases from J, the junction kept 5 bases outside the gene matches. Germline loops: CDR1 SGHRS, CDR2 YFSETQ. The CDR3 consists of 14 residues. In DNA form, the CDR3 reads TGCGCCAGCAGCGGTTTAGCGGGGGTCTACGAGCAGTACTTC. Residues: CASSGLAGVYEQYF.

V gene TRBV5-1 combines with J gene TRBJ2-1; 9 positions match TRBD1. This CDR3 comprises 17 residues. CDR1 and CDR2 (germline): SGHRS, YFSETQ. The trim removed 3 bases at V and 9 bases at J, leaving 16 bases unmatched. CDR3 bases: TGCGCCAGCAGCTCATACCGGGACAGGGAGGTTGGGGGTGAGCAGTTCTTC. Protein sequence: CASSSYRDREVGGEQFF.

The chain has TRBV29-1 and TRBJ1-4, with D unresolved. The length of the CDR3 is 12 residues. Trimming left V 3 bases short and J 7 bases short, with 9 bases between. Germline CDR1 and CDR2: SQVTM and ANQGSEA. The CDR3: CSVETRGEKLFF. Here the CDR3 DNA reads TGCAGCGTTGAGACCAGAGGTGAAAAACTGTTTTTT.

The chain employs TRBV29-1 and TRBJ2-1, with D perhaps matching TRBD2 (5 bases). CDR1 is SQVTM, CDR2 ANQGSEA, per germline. Trimming pared 1 base from V and 2 bases from J, leaving 15 bases between. The CDR3 consists of 16 residues. CDR3 sequence reads: CSVEGMRETAYNEQFF. For the CDR3, the DNA is TGCAGCGTTGAAGGGATGAGGGAAACGGCCTACAATGAGCAGTTCTTC.

This clonotype was found a few times. The rearrangement uses TRBV29-1 and TRBJ2-1; 7 bases are shared with TRBD2. V shed 2 bases and J 8 bases; nucleotides not matched to a gene: 3. The CDR3 consists of 12 residues. Germline lookup yields CDR1 SQVTM and CDR2 ANQGSEA. CDR3 protein: CSVELTSYEQFF. The DNA of the CDR3 is TGCAGCGTTGAATTGACTAGCTATGAGCAGTTCTTC.

This clonotype appeared a few times. The V call is TRBV6-5, the J call TRBJ1-1; D is ambiguous. Trimming took off 5 bases at V and 3 bases at J, with 13 bases between the two ends. CDR1 is MNHEY and CDR2 is SVGAGI in the germline V gene. This CDR3 is 14 amino acids long. The DNA for the CDR3 is TGTGCCAGCAGTGCCCAGGATGAGTACACTGAAGCTTTCTTT. Amino acids: CASSAQDEYTEAFF.

The sample holds a few counts of this clonotype. V usage is TRBV20-1 and J usage is TRBJ1-5; TRBD1 agrees at 8 bases. Unmatched junction bases numbered 13, after V lost 6 bases and J lost 6 bases. The CDR3 is 15 amino acids. CDR1 and CDR2 from the germline V gene are DFQATT and SNEGSKA (reference sequence). Here the CDR3 reads CSARRATGVGQPQHF. In DNA form, the CDR3 reads TGCAGTGCCCGGCGGGCGACAGGGGTGGGTCAGCCCCAGCATTTT.

V usage is TRBV10-3 and J usage is TRBJ2-3; D is undetermined. Trimming pared 2 bases from V and 5 bases from J, leaving 14 bases between. Germline loops: CDR1 ENHRY, CDR2 SYGVKD. This CDR3 is 15 amino acids long. The DNA of the CDR3 is TGTGCCATCAGTGAGCTTTCTAGTGGAGTAGATACGCAGTATTTT. As protein: CAISELSSGVDTQYF.

This clonotype appeared a single time. The chain has TRBV5-1 and TRBJ2-7; the D gene could be TRBD1 or TRBD2 (5 bases each). There are 12 residues in the CDR3. Germline V CDR1 and CDR2: SGHRS, YFSETQ. V lost 5 bases and J lost 7, with 13 bases in between. DNA for the CDR3: TGCGCCAGCAGTATCGGGGCGATGGAGCAGTACTTC. It specifies CASSIGAMEQYF.

Comment on this clonotype: A clone one base away is much larger, so this may be a read error. This chain links TRBV10-3 with TRBJ2-1, with TRBD2 as a possible D gene (6 bases). The CDR3 is made up of 12 amino acids. The V and J ends lost 8 bases and 8 bases respectively, with 13 bases between them. The germline V gene has CDR1 ENHRY and CDR2 SYGVKD. The CDR3 loop is CAIGASSDEQFF. CDR3 bases: TGTGCCATCGGTGCCTCTAGCGATGAGCAGTTCTTC.

Only a few counts were recorded for this clonotype. The V and J genes are TRBV3-1 and TRBJ1-1, with a possible D match to TRBD1 (6 bases). The ends were cut back, 2 bases at V and 2 bases at J, with 9 bases in the middle. Germline CDR1 reads LGHDT; CDR2 reads YNNKEL (reference sequence). This CDR3 has 14 amino acids. Written as DNA, the CDR3 is TGTGCCAGCAGCCAACAGGGGCTCAACACTGAAGCTTTCTTT. Its translation: CASSQQGLNTEAFF.

This clonotype showed up just a few times. V is TRBV19 and J is TRBJ2-5, with D possibly matching TRBD1 (5 bases). Germline lookup yields CDR1 LNHDA and CDR2 SQIVND (reference sequence). CDR3 length equals 13 residues. V was clipped by 2 bases and J by 2 bases, with 6 bases between them. The CDR3 reads CASSIRGQETQYF. The CDR3 DNA sequence: TGTGCCAGTAGTATAAGGGGACAAGAGACCCAGTACTTC.

The rearrangement joins TRBV9 to TRBJ1-3; tentative D call: TRBD1 (6 bases). This CDR3 contains 14 residues. Deletions cut 5 bases from V and 4 bases from J, with 13 bases between. Germline V CDR1 and CDR2: SGDLS, YYNGEE. CDR3 sequence: CASRPRTVGNTIYF. CDR3 nucleotide sequence: TGTGCCAGCAGACCCAGGACAGTCGGAAACACCATATATTTT.